These T cell receptor beta chains were read from a single sample in a study of cytomegalovirus exposure and HLA in healthy donors. Here immunoSEQ multiplex PCR was the method, and the copy in TCRdb shows in-frame clones only, minus some. The sample records 270,000 or so clones, 80% to 95% being singletons. Material for sequencing was PBMCs. Receptors originate from a girl aged 2-10 years in good health and CMV-seronegative. Each CDR3 is given with its conserved first and last residue. The order of the fields is clone size, J gene, V gene, CDR3 protein. For some rows the clone size is stated as once, few or many, or as a class when expanded; others skip it.

size: NA
J: TRBJ1-6
V: TRBV28
CDR3: CASSLHYNSPLHF

size: NA
J: TRBJ2-3
V: TRBV13
CDR3: CASSLEGQGEDTQYF

size: NA
J: TRBJ2-4
V: TRBV18
CDR3: CASSPPGVSKNIQYF

size: NA
J: TRBJ2-1
V: TRBV2
CDR3: CASSDWGDNEQFF

size: NA
J: TRBJ2-7
V: TRBV7-9
CDR3: CASSLAELTSGGHSYEQYF

size: NA
J: TRBJ1-6
V: TRBV27
CDR3: CASRQGNSPLHF

size: NA
J: TRBJ2-3
V: TRBV25-1
CDR3: CASSESAGTSTDTQYF

size: NA
J: TRBJ2-1
V: TRBV19
CDR3: CASSIGQTNEQFF

size: NA
J: TRBJ2-3
V: TRBV9
CDR3: CASSVIPGLAGGPASTDTQYF

size: NA
J: TRBJ2-7
V: TRBV5-4
CDR3: CASSRRASGDYEQYF

size: NA
J: TRBJ1-1
V: TRBV27
CDR3: CASSPVGGTEAFF

size: NA
J: TRBJ2-5
V: TRBV6-1
CDR3: CASSGEWGATGQETQYF

size: NA
J: TRBJ1-6
V: TRBV5-1
CDR3: CASSLYRGDSPLHF

size: once
J: TRBJ2-2
V: TRBV28
CDR3: CASSTVAGTGELFF

size: NA
J: TRBJ2-1
V: TRBV18
CDR3: CASSPPGLQNEQFF

size: NA
J: TRBJ1-4
V: TRBV7-7
CDR3: CASSLNRESEKLFF

size: few
J: TRBJ2-7
V: TRBV28
CDR3: CASSLTTANEQYF

size: NA
J: TRBJ1-1
V: TRBV6-5
CDR3: CASGYVGVNTEAFF

size: once
J: TRBJ2-7
V: TRBV19
CDR3: CASSQPGLNSYEQYF

size: NA
J: TRBJ1-1
V: TRBV30
CDR3: CAWTPGREDTEAFF

size: NA
J: TRBJ1-5
V: TRBV5-6
CDR3: CASSRTGMGNQPQHF

size: NA
J: TRBJ2-5
V: TRBV7-9
CDR3: CATGRWMTVQETQYF

size: NA
J: TRBJ1-3
V: TRBV15
CDR3: CATGQGPGNTIYF

size: NA
J: TRBJ2-3
V: TRBV5-1
CDR3: CASSSGGFTNTQYF

size: few
J: TRBJ2-1
V: TRBV4-1
CDR3: CASSQAGLVSYNEQFF

size: once
J: TRBJ2-1
V: TRBV7-9
CDR3: CASSLRGGNEQFF

size: NA
J: TRBJ1-6
V: TRBV28
CDR3: CASSRDRVYKNSPLHF

size: NA
J: TRBJ2-3
V: TRBV9
CDR3: CASSKPFTGAAGTDTQYF

size: NA
J: TRBJ1-5
V: TRBV2
CDR3: CASSGGTFSNQPQHF

size: NA
J: TRBJ1-2
V: TRBV13
CDR3: CATTGTGGHSGGYTF

size: NA
J: TRBJ1-6
V: TRBV6-1
CDR3: CASSEGGGYNSPLHF

size: NA
J: TRBJ2-5
V: TRBV6-5
CDR3: CASSYLASGGEQYF

size: NA
J: TRBJ1-1
V: TRBV18
CDR3: CASSPLSDTEAFF

size: NA
J: TRBJ2-2
V: TRBV28
CDR3: CASSSGDNTGELFF

size: NA
J: TRBJ2-1
V: TRBV4-2
CDR3: CASSQDTSGGSYNEQFF

size: NA
J: TRBJ1-1
V: TRBV7-9
CDR3: CASSLTGRAEAFF

size: NA
J: NA
V: TRBV10-3
CDR3: CAIKASGAYEQYF

size: once
J: TRBJ2-4
V: TRBV7-3
CDR3: CASSSLQGAPLDIQYF

size: NA
J: TRBJ2-5
V: TRBV2
CDR3: CASSKPSSGGAETQYF

size: NA
J: TRBJ1-5
V: TRBV2
CDR3: CASIGENNQPQHF

size: NA
J: TRBJ2-7
V: TRBV9
CDR3: CASSAERGRSDEQYF

size: few
J: TRBJ2-7
V: TRBV5-5
CDR3: CASSLVRGLIYEQYF

size: NA
J: TRBJ2-1
V: TRBV4-2
CDR3: CASSQDRERGGLSNEQFF

size: NA
J: TRBJ2-7
V: TRBV2
CDR3: CASSSGYEQYF

size: once
J: TRBJ1-3
V: TRBV5-1
CDR3: CASSLIAAASGNTIYF

size: NA
J: TRBJ1-2
V: TRBV19
CDR3: CASSTSPGQGAHGYTF

size: NA
J: TRBJ2-7
V: TRBV28
CDR3: CASRSTSVRAYEQYF

size: NA
J: TRBJ2-1
V: TRBV2
CDR3: CASSEWQGTYNEQFF

size: NA
J: TRBJ2-7
V: TRBV27
CDR3: CASSFTGTPTYEQYF

size: NA
J: TRBJ2-7
V: TRBV7-8
CDR3: CASSFSVGGYEQYF

size: NA
J: TRBJ2-3
V: TRBV2
CDR3: CASVTADTQYF

size: NA
J: TRBJ2-7
V: TRBV7-9
CDR3: CASTPGQASSYEQYF

size: NA
J: TRBJ1-5
V: TRBV18
CDR3: CASSPASNQPQHF